This is a list of T cell receptor beta chains from one sample in a study of blood T cell repertoires in COVID-19. TCRdb's copy holds only in-frame clones and misses some; the assay was immunoSEQ multiplex PCR. The sample has about 130,000 clones; around 88% are singletons. Material for sequencing was peripheral blood. These receptors were taken from a man aged 45-65 years with acute or convalescent COVID-19. CDR3s include the opening cysteine and the closing phenylalanine or tryptophan. D genes are given only for firm matches. Some rows have no size entry. The others give once, few or many, or a class for an expanded clone.

>NA|NA|TRBV6-5|TRBJ1-1
TGTGCCAGCATCAGGGGCACCGAAAACACTGAAGCTTTCTTT
CASIRGTENTEAFF
>NA|TRBD2|TRBV5-1|TRBJ2-3
TGCGCCAGCAGCTCAAGACTAGCGGGCCAGTCAGCGCAGTATTTT
CASSSRLAGQSAQYF
>NA|TRBD2|TRBV18|TRBJ2-3
TGTGCCAGCTCACGGTCTAGCGGGTATAGCACAGATACGCAGTATTTT
CASSRSSGYSTDTQYF
>NA|NA|TRBV30|TRBJ1-6
TGTGCCTGGACAGGGTTTCATAGTTCCTATAATTCACCCCTCCACTTT
CAWTGFHSSYNSPLHF
>NA|TRBD1|TRBV7-8|TRBJ1-1
TGTGCCAGCGGGAGAGTGGCAGGGGGCGGTGAAGCTTTCTTT
CASGRVAGGGEAFF
>once|NA|TRBV29-1|TRBJ2-1
TGCAGCGCCTTTGGAGCGGCCGGCTTCAATGAGCAGTTCTTC
CSAFGAAGFNEQFF
>NA|NA|TRBV2|TRBJ1-5
TGTGCCAGCGGGGGGGCAAATCAGCCCCAGCATTTT
CASGGANQPQHF
>few|NA|TRBV20-1|TRBJ1-5
TGCAGTGCTAGTAGCCCCCAGGGCCAGCCCCAGCATTTT
CSASSPQGQPQHF
>NA|TRBD1|TRBV6-6|TRBJ2-6
TGTGCCAGCAGCCGAACAGGGGGCGCTCGGTCTGGGGCCAACGTCCTGACTTTC
CASSRTGGARSGANVLTF
>NA|TRBD1|TRBV7-3|TRBJ1-2
TGTGCCAGCAGCCCGGGACAGTCCTTTGGCTACACCTTC
CASSPGQSFGYTF
>NA|TRBD2|TRBV5-1|TRBJ2-3
TGCGCCAGCAGCTTGAGGACTAGCGGGAGCACAGATACGCAGTATTTT
CASSLRTSGSTDTQYF
>NA|NA|TRBV12-3/TRBV12-4|TRBJ2-3
TGTGCCAGCACCCCCCCAGGGGTAGGAACGCAGTATTTT
CASTPPGVGTQYF
>NA|NA|TRBV28|TRBJ1-1
TGTGCCAGTCTTAGGGGAGGGAACACTGAAGCTTTCTTT
CASLRGGNTEAFF
>NA|NA|TRBV3-1/TRBV3-2|TRBJ1-2
TGTGCCAGCAGCCAAGAGATCCCGGTGAACTATGGCTACACCTTC
CASSQEIPVNYGYTF
>once|NA|TRBV2|TRBJ1-1
TGTGCCAGCACTCAGGGCCTCAGGAACACTGAAGCTTTCTTT
CASTQGLRNTEAFF
>NA|NA|TRBV10-1|TRBJ1-1
TGCGCCAGCAGACGGGACTTGAACACTGAAGCTTTCTTT
CASRRDLNTEAFF
>NA|NA|TRBV19|TRBJ2-1
TGTGCCAGTAGTTGGCGATCGGAGGGGGCAAGCTACAATGAGCAGTTCTTC
CASSWRSEGASYNEQFF
>NA|NA|TRBV6-1|TRBJ1-5
TGTGCCAGCAGTGAAGCGCGTAATCAGCCCCAGCATTTT
CASSEARNQPQHF
>NA|NA|TRBV5-1|TRBJ2-3
TGCGCCAGCAGCTTGGAAGATGCAGGATCAGATACGCAGTATTTT
CASSLEDAGSDTQYF
>NA|TRBD1|TRBV2|TRBJ1-6
TGTGCCAGCAGTTCGACAGGGGGCAATTCACCCCTCCACTTT
CASSSTGGNSPLHF
>NA|NA|TRBV11-2|TRBJ1-1
TGTGCCAGCAATCCGGGGGAGGGCACTGAAGCTTTCTTT
CASNPGEGTEAFF
>NA|NA|TRBV9|TRBJ1-1
TGTGCCAGCAGCCGGGGGGACGGCACTGAAGCTTTCTTT
CASSRGDGTEAFF
>NA|TRBD1|TRBV27|TRBJ1-2
TGTGCCAGCAGTCCTCCCCGACAGGGCGGCGGCTACACCTTC
CASSPPRQGGGYTF